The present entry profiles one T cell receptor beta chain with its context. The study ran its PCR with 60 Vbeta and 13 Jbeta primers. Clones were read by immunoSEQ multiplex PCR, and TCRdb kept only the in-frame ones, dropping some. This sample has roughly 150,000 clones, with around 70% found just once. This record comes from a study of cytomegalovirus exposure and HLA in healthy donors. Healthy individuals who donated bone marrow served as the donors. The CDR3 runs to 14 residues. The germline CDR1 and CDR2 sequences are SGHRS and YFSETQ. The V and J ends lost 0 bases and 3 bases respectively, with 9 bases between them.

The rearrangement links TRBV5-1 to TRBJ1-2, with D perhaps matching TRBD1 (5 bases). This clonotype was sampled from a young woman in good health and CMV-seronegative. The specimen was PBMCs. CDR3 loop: CASSLAGGDYGYTF. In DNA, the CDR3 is TGCGCCAGCAGCTTGGCCGGGGGTGACTATGGCTACACCTTC.